This entry lists 9 T cell receptor beta chains sequenced from one sample in a study of spatial heterogeneity in lung cancer. Regarding time point: sample taken at primary tumor resection. The input material, whole RNA from tumor, nontumor lung or frozen PBMC, was sequenced unsorted. TCRdb passed the 5' RACE reads through MiXCR, listing each CDR3 protein once. The sample lists about 7,500 distinct CDR3 sequences, about 3.9% occurring once. Sample: normal lung tissue next to the tumor, taken at surgery. All receptors derive from a female donor with early-stage non-small cell lung cancer.

Many counts were recorded for this clonotype. The chain recombines TRBV29-1 with TRBJ2-5; 8 bases are a match to TRBD1. Per germline, CDR1 SQVTM and CDR2 ANQGSEA. The V gene end was trimmed by 5 bases and the J gene end by 1 base; junction bases not matched to a gene: 6. The CDR3 consists of 14 residues. CDR3 coding DNA: TGCAGCGTTTTCAACGGACAGGGCCAAGAGACCCAGTACTTC. Its protein is CSVFNGQGQETQYF.

Sample share makes this clonotype medium-sized. The chain has TRBV20-1 and TRBJ1-6; D possibly corresponds to TRBD1 (5 bases). Germline CDR1 reads DFQATT; CDR2 reads SNEGSKA (reference sequence). Deletions cut 3 bases from V and 4 bases from J, with 22 bases between. The CDR3 totals 18 residues. This CDR3 reads CSASGAPGTGPYNSPLHF. CDR3 DNA sequence: TGCAGTGCTAGTGGTGCTCCTGGGACCGGGCCGTATAATTCACCCCTCCACTTT.

Many counts were recorded for this clonotype. This sequence joins TRBV7-2 and TRBJ1-3; D is unresolved. The ends were cut back, 5 bases at V and 0 bases at J, with 17 bases in the middle. The V gene's germline CDR1 is SGHTA and CDR2 FQGNSA. This CDR3 region has 17 residues. CDR3 coding DNA: TGTGCCAGCAGCGCGTCCCCACCTGGGATCTCTGGAAACACCATATATTTT. Protein: CASSASPPGISGNTIYF.

By its share, this clonotype is medium-sized (0.01 to 0.1%). The chain joins TRBV11-2 to TRBJ1-4; D is ambiguous. CDR1 is SGHAT and CDR2 is FQNNGV in the germline V gene. Trimming stripped 1 base from V and 8 bases from J, with 20 bases between. The CDR3 has 17 residues. CDR3 in amino acids: CASSLGSGGMGGEKLFF. Written as DNA, the CDR3 is TGTGCCAGCAGCTTAGGATCAGGCGGGATGGGAGGAGAAAAACTGTTTTTT.

This clonotype was detected ten times or more. This chain connects TRBV19 to TRBJ2-2; tentatively, D is TRBD2 (5 bases). Germline V gene data show CDR1 as LNHDA and CDR2 as SQIVND (reference sequence). Trimming left V 6 bases short and J 3 bases short, with 11 bases between. The CDR3 contains 14 residues. CDR3 DNA: TGTGCCAGTAGGACGGGATCCGACACCGGGGAGCTGTTTTTT. Its translation is CASRTGSDTGELFF. Drawing the rest from reference TRBV19 and TRBJ2-2, the complete variable domain is DGGITQSPKYLFRKEGQNVTLSCEQNLNHDAMYWYRQDPGQGLRLIYYSQIVNDFQKGDIAEGYSVSREKKESFPLTVTSAQKNPTAFYLCASRTGSDTGELFFGEGSRLTVL.

This clonotype was counted ten times or more. The chain links TRBV14 to TRBJ1-2; D gene unclear. Trimming took 0 bases from V and 0 from J, leaving 14 bases between them. CDR3 size: 17 residues. The V gene's germline CDR1 is SGHDN and CDR2 FVKESK. CDR3 residues: CASSQDGLRTSNYGYTF. As DNA, the CDR3 is TGTGCCAGCAGCCAAGATGGGTTGAGAACGTCTAACTATGGCTACACCTTC.

This clonotype was seen repeatedly, ten times or more. The J gene is TRBJ1-6, the V gene TRBV20-1; D is unresolved. Germline V gene lookup returns CDR1 DFQATT and CDR2 SNEGSKA (reference sequence). The CDR3 spans 15 residues. V lost 0 bases, J lost 7 bases, and 13 bases lay in between. The CDR3 region is CSARDQRRGNSPLHF. Written as DNA, the CDR3 is TGCAGTGCTAGAGACCAACGACGGGGAAATTCACCCCTCCACTTT.

In this sample, this clonotype is medium-sized (0.01 to 0.1%). J is TRBJ2-3 and V is TRBV7-2; 11 bases agree with TRBD2. Per the germline V gene, CDR1 is SGHTA and CDR2 is FQGNSA. The CDR3 is 16 amino acids. Trimming removed 0 bases from V and 8 bases from J; junction bases left unmatched: 7. The CDR3 here is CASSLASGGVMGTQYF. CDR3 DNA: TGTGCCAGCAGCTTAGCTAGCGGGGGGGTAATGGGTACGCAGTATTTT.

This clonotype was observed many times. J is TRBJ2-3 and V is TRBV20-1, with TRBD2 matching 11 bases. V lost 8 bases and J lost 6; bases outside the gene matches: 7. Germline V gene data show CDR1 as DFQATT and CDR2 as SNEGSKA (reference sequence). This CDR3 is built from 13 residues. CDR3 protein: CSTLAGGGDTQYF. CDR3 in DNA: TGCAGTACGCTAGCGGGGGGCGGGGATACGCAGTATTTT.